The entry that follows covers one TCR beta chain sequence. Its antigen is undetermined. The data were taken from a study of OX40 agonist ivuxolimab in advanced cancers. For the study at large: Therapy given before enrollment (anti-PD-1, anti-PD-L1 or anti-CTLA-4) was allowed, and 35% to 45% had some. Study observations and caveats: With doses of 0.1 to 3.0 mg/kg, CD4+ and CD8+ blood T cells had undergone clonal expansion by week 6.

Assay: immunoSEQ multiplex PCR; the TCRdb copy retains only in-frame clones and omits some. In the table there are some 94,000 clones, around 96% of which are singletons. This clonotype was sampled from an adult with an advanced solid tumor such as melanoma, head and neck, liver or kidney cancer. The sequences come from CD4+ or CD8+ T cells sorted from blood, collected in a trial of the OX40 agonist ivuxolimab.

The CDR3, as DNA: TGTGCCAGCAGCCAGGCAAACACAGATACGCAGTATTTT. Translated, it gives CASSQANTDTQYF. The chain uses TRBV14 and TRBJ2-3; D is unresolved. The germline V gene has CDR1 SGHDN and CDR2 FVKESK. The V end lost 3 bases, the J end lost 2 bases, and 6 bases lay between the germline ends. The CDR3 totals 13 residues.